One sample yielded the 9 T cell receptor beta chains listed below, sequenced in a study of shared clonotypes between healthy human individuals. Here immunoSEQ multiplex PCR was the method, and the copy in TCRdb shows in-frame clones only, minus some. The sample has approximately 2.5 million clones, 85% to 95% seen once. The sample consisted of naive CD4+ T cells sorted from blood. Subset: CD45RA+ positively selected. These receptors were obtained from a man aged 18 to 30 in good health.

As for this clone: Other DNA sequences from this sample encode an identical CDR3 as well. CDR3 in DNA: TGCGCCAGCAGCTTAGGGGGGACAGGGGACTATGGCTACACCTTC. As protein: CASSLGGTGDYGYTF. The chain recombines TRBV5-1 with TRBJ1-2; 10 bases align to TRBD1. This CDR3 comprises 15 residues. The V and J ends lost 2 bases and 3 bases, in that order; junction bases with no gene match: 4. Per the germline V gene, CDR1 is SGHRS and CDR2 is YFSETQ. Combining the CDR3 with reference TRBV5-1 and TRBJ1-2 gives the whole variable domain KAGVTQTPRYLIKTRGQQVTLSCSPISGHRSVSWYQQTPGQGLQFLFEYFSETQRNKGNFPGRFSGRQFSNSRSEMNVSTLELGDSALYLCASSLGGTGDYGYTFGSGTRLTVV.

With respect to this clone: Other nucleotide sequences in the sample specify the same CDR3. The CDR3 sequence: CASSLTGDSGNTIYF. In DNA form, the CDR3 reads TGCGCCAGCAGCCTCACAGGGGACTCTGGAAACACCATATATTTT. The chain links TRBV5-1 to TRBJ1-3, with 7 bases that match TRBD1. V gave up 4 bases and J gave up 0 bases; unmatched junction bases: 4. The germline CDR1 and CDR2 sequences are SGHRS and YFSETQ. The CDR3 runs to 15 residues.

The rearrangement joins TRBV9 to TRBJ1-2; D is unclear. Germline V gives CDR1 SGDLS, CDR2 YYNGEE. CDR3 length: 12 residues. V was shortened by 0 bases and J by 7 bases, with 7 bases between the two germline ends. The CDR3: CASSVVNSGYTF. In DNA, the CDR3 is TGTGCCAGCAGCGTAGTAAACAGTGGCTACACCTTC.

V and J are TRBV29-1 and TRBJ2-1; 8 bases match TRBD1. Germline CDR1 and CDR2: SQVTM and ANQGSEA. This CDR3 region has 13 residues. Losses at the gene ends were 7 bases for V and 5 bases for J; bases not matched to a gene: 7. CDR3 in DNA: TGCAGCGGAGGGGACAGGCCCAACAATGAGCAGTTCTTC. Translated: CSGGDRPNNEQFF.

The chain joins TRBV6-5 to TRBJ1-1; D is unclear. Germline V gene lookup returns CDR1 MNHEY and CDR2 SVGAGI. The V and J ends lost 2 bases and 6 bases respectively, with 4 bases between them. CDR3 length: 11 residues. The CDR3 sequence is CASSYKAEAFF. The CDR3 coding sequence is TGTGCCAGCAGTTACAAGGCTGAAGCTTTCTTT.

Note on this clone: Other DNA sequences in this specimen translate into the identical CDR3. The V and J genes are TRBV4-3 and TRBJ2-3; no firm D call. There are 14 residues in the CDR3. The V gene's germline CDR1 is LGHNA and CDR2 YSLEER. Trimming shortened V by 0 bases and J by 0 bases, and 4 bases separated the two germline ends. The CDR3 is CASSQDSSTDTQYF. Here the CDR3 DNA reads TGCGCCAGCAGCCAAGATAGCAGCACAGATACGCAGTATTTT.

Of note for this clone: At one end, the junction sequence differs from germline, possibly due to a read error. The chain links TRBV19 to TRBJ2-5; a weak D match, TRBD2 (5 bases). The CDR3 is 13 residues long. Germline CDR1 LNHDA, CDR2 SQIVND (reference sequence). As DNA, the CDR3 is TGTGCCAGTAGGGTCGGGAACCAGGAGACCCAGTACTTC. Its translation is CASRVGNQETQYF.

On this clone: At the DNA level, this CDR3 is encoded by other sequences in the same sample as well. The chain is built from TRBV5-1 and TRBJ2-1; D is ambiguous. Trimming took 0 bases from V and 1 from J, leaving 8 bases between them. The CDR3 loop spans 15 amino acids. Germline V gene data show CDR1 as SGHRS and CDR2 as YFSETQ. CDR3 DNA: TGCGCCAGCAGCTTGGAGGAATCGTCCTACAATGAGCAGTTCTTC. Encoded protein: CASSLEESSYNEQFF. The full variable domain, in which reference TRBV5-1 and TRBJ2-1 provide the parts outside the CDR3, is KAGVTQTPRYLIKTRGQQVTLSCSPISGHRSVSWYQQTPGQGLQFLFEYFSETQRNKGNFPGRFSGRQFSNSRSEMNVSTLELGDSALYLCASSLEESSYNEQFFGPGTRLTVL.

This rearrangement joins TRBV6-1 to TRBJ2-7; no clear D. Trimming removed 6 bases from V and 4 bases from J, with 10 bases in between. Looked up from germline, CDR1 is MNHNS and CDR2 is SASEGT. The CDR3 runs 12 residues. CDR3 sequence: CASRTDGYEQYF. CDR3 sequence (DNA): TGTGCCAGCAGGACCGACGGATACGAGCAGTACTTC.